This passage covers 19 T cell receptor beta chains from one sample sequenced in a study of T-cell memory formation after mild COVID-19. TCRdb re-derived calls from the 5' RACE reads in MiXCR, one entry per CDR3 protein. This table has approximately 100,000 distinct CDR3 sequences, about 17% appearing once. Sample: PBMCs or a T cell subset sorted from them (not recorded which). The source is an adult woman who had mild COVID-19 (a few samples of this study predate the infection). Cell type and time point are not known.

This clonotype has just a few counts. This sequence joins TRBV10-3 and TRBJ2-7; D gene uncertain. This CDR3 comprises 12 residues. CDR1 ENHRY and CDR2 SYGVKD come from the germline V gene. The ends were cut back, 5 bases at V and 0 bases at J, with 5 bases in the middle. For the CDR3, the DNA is TGTGCCATCAGTTCCAGCTCCTACGAGCAGTACTTC. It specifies CAISSSSYEQYF.

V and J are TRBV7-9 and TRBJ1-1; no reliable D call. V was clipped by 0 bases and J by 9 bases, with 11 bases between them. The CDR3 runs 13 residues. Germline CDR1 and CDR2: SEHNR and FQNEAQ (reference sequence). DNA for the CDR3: TGTGCCAGCAGCTTAGCGGATGGCAGCAAAGCTTTCTTT. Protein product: CASSLADGSKAFF. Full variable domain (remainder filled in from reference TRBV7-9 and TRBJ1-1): DTGVSQNPRHKITKRGQNVTFRCDPISEHNRLYWYRQTLGQGPEFLTYFQNEAQLEKSRLLSDRFSAERPKGSFSTLEIQRTEQGDSAMYLCASSLADGSKAFFGQGTRLTVV.

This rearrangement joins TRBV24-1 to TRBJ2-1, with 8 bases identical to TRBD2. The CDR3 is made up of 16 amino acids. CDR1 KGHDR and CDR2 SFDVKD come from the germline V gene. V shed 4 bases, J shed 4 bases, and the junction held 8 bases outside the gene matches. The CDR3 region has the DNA TGTGCCACCAGTGACCATGCAACGGGAGGGTACAATGAGCAGTTCTTC. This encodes CATSDHATGGYNEQFF.

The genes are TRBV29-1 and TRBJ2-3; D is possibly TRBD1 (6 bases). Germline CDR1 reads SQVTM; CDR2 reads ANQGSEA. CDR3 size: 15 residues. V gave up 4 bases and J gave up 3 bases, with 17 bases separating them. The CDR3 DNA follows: TGCAGCGTTGCAGGGGCCCGGGTGATGACAGATACGCAGTATTTT. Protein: CSVAGARVMTDTQYF.

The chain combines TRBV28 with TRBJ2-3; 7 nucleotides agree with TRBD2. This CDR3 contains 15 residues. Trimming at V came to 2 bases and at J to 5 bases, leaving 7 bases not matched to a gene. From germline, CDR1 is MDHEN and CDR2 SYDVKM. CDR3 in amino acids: CASSLTRERRDTQYF. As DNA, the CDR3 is TGTGCCAGCAGTTTAACGCGGGAGCGTAGAGATACGCAGTATTTT.

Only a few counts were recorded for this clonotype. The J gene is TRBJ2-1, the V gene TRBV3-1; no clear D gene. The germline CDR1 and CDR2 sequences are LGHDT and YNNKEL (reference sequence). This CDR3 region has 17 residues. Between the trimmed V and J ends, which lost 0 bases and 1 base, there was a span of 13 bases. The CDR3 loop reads CASSQDLASLSYNEQFF. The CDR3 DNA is TGTGCCAGCAGCCAAGATCTGGCGTCGTTGTCCTACAATGAGCAGTTCTTC.

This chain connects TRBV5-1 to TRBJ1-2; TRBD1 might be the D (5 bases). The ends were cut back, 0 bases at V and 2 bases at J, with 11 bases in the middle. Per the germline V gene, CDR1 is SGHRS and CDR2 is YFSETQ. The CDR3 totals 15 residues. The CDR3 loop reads CASSLGQGVNYGYTF. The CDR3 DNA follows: TGCGCCAGCAGCTTGGGCCAGGGAGTGAACTATGGCTACACCTTC. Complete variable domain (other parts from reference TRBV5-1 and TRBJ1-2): KAGVTQTPRYLIKTRGQQVTLSCSPISGHRSVSWYQQTPGQGLQFLFEYFSETQRNKGNFPGRFSGRQFSNSRSEMNVSTLELGDSALYLCASSLGQGVNYGYTFGSGTRLTVV.

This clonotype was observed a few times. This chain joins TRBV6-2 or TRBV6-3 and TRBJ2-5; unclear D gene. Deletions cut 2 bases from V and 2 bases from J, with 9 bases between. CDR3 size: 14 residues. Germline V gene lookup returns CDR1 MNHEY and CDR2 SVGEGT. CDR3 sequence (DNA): TGTGCCAGCAGTTACGGCTACGCACAAGAGACCCAGTACTTC. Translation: CASSYGYAQETQYF.

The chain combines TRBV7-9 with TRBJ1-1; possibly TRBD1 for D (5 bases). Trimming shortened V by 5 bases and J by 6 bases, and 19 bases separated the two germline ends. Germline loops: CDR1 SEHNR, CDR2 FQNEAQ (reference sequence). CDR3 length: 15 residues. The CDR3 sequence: CASSPPRGGTSEAFF. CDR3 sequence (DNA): TGTGCCAGCAGCCCCCCCCGCGGGGGGACCTCTGAAGCTTTCTTT.

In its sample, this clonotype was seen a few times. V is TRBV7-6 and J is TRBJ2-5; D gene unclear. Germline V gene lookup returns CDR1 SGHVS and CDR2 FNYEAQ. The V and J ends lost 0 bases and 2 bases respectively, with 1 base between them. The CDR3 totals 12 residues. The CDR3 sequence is CASSLAQETQYF. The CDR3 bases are TGTGCCAGCAGCTTAGCTCAAGAGACCCAGTACTTC.

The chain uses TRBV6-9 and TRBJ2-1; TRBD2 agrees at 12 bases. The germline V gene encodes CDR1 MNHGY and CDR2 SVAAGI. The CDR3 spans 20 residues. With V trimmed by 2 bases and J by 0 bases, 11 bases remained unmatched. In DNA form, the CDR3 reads TGTGCCAGCAGTTATATACGGCTAGCGGGAGGGCCGAGCTCCTACAATGAGCAGTTCTTC. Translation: CASSYIRLAGGPSSYNEQFF.

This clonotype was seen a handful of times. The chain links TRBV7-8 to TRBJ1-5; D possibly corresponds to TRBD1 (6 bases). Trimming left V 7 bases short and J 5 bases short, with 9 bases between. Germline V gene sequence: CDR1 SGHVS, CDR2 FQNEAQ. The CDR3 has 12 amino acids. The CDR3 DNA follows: TGTGCCAGCACGGCAGGGGATCAGCCCCAGCATTTT. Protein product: CASTAGDQPQHF.

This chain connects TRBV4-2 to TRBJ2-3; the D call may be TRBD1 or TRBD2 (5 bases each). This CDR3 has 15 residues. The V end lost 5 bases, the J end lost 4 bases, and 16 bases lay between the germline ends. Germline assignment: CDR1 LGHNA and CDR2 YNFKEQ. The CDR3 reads CASSAGQGDADTQYF. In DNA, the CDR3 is TGTGCCAGCAGCGCTGGGCAGGGAGATGCAGATACGCAGTATTTT.

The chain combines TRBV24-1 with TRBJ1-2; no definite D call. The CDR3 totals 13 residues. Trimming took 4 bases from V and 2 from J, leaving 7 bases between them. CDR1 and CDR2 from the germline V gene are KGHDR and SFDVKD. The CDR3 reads CATSERPNYGYTF. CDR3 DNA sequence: TGTGCCACCAGTGAGAGACCCAACTATGGCTACACCTTC.

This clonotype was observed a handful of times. DNA of the CDR3: TGTGCCAGCACTACTCGGGGTGCAGATACGCAGTATTTT. Amino acids: CASTTRGADTQYF. The V gene is TRBV7-8, the J gene TRBJ2-3; possibly TRBD2 for D (5 bases). The germline CDR1 and CDR2 sequences are SGHVS and FQNEAQ. The CDR3 loop spans 13 amino acids. With 7 bases removed from V and 4 bases from J, the gap between germline ends came to 12 bases.

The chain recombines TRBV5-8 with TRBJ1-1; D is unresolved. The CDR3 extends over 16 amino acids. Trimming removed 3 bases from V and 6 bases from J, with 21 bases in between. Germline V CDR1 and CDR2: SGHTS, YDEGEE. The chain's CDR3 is CASSSLTGIGWPEAFF. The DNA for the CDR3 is TGTGCCAGCAGCTCTCTGACCGGAATCGGATGGCCTGAAGCTTTCTTT.

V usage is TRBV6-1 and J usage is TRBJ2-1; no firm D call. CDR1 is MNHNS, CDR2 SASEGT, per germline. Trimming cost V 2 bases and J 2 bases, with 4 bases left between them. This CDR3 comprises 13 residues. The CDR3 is CASSENAYNEQFF. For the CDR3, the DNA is TGTGCCAGCAGTGAAAACGCCTACAATGAGCAGTTCTTC.

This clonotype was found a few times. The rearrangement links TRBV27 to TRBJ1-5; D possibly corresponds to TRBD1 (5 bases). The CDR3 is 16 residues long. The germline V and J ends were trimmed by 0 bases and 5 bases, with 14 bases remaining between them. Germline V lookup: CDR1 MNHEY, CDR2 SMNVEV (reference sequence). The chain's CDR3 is CASSLSSGPLHQPQHF. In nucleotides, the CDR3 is TGTGCCAGCAGTTTATCGTCGGGGCCGTTACATCAGCCCCAGCATTTT.

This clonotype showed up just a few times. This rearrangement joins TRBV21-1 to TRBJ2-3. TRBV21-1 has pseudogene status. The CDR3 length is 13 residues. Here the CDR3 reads CASSKEKPDTQYF. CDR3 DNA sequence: TGTGCCAGCAGCAAAGAGAAACCAGATACGCAGTATTTT.